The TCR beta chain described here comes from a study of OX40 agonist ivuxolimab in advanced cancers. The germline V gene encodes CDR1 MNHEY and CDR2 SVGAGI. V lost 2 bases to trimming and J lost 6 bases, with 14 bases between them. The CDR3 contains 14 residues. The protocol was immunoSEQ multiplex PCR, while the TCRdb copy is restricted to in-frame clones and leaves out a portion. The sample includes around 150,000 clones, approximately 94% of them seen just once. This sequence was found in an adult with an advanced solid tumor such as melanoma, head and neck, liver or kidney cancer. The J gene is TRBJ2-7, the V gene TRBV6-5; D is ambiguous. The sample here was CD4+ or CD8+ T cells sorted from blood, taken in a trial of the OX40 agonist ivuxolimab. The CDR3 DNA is TGTGCCAGCAGTTACGATCGGGTCTTAGGCGAGCAGTACTTC. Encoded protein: CASSYDRVLGEQYF.